Shown below are 32 T cell receptor beta chains from a single sample sequenced in a study of cytomegalovirus exposure and HLA in healthy donors. PCR primers comprised 60 Vbeta and 13 Jbeta primers. Repertoires were generated with immunoSEQ multiplex PCR, while TCRdb's copy carries only in-frame clones and drops some. The sample consists of under 90,000 clones, roughly 80% of them appearing once. The sample was PBMCs. The receptors were gathered from a man aged 40-49 years in good health and CMV-seronegative.

This clone was counted a few times. This sequence joins TRBV11-2 and TRBJ1-1; 9 bases align to TRBD1. V was clipped by 5 bases and J by 4 bases; unmatched bases: 20. In germline, CDR1 is SGHAT, CDR2 FQNNGV. This CDR3 contains 19 residues. This CDR3 is CASSPADRGLGSVSTEAFF. The CDR3 DNA is TGTGCCAGCAGCCCAGCGGACAGGGGATTAGGGTCGGTGAGCACTGAAGCTTTCTTT. Combining the CDR3 with reference TRBV11-2 and TRBJ1-1 gives the whole variable domain EAGVAQSPRYKIIEKRQSVAFWCNPISGHATLYWYQQILGQGPKLLIQFQNNGVVDDSQLPKDRFSAERLKGVDSTLKIQPAKLEDSAVYLCASSPADRGLGSVSTEAFFGQGTRLTVV.

J is TRBJ2-5 and V is TRBV6-5; possible D gene TRBD2, 6 bases. Germline CDR1 is MNHEY and CDR2 is SVGAGI. Trimming cost V 7 bases and J 4 bases, with 7 bases left between them. This CDR3 spans 11 amino acids. The CDR3 loop is CASKEGETQYF. The CDR3 nucleotides read TGTGCCAGCAAGGAGGGAGAGACCCAGTACTTC.

This chain links TRBV9 with TRBJ2-1; TRBD1 matches at 7 bases. CDR3 length: 16 amino acids. J lost 3 bases, V lost 0 bases, and 6 bases had no gene match. CDR1 SGDLS and CDR2 YYNGEE come from the germline V gene. The CDR3 nucleotides are TGTGCCAGCAGCGTAGCCTCGGGACAGTTCTACAATGAGCAGTTCTTC. Encoded protein: CASSVASGQFYNEQFF.

The V and J genes are TRBV28 and TRBJ2-3, with TRBD1 identical over 10 bases. The germline CDR1 and CDR2 sequences are MDHEN and SYDVKM. This CDR3 region has 22 residues. J gave up 6 bases and V 5 bases, and 29 bases lay outside the gene matches. CDR3 DNA sequence: TGTGCCAGCAGTCATCCAGACAGGGGGCGACGCGGGAGGCCCTTATTAGGGGATACGCAGTATTTT. This codes for CASSHPDRGRRGRPLLGDTQYF. The full variable domain, completed using reference TRBV28 and TRBJ2-3, is DVKVTQSSRYLVKRTGEKVFLECVQDMDHENMFWYRQDPGLGLRLIYFSYDVKMKEKGDIPEGYSVSREKKERFSLILESASTNQTSMYLCASSHPDRGRRGRPLLGDTQYFGPGTRLTVL.

This rearrangement joins TRBV9 to TRBJ2-2; perhaps TRBD2 as D (6 bases). The V and J ends lost 0 bases and 3 bases respectively, with 9 bases between them. The CDR3 is 15 amino acids. Per germline, CDR1 SGDLS and CDR2 YYNGEE. CDR3 DNA: TGTGCCAGCAGCGTAGACGGGAGTTACACCGGGGAGCTGTTTTTT. This codes for CASSVDGSYTGELFF. The variable domain in full, completed from reference TRBV9 and TRBJ2-2, reads DSGVTQTPKHLITATGQRVTLRCSPRSGDLSVYWYQQSLDQGLQFLIQYYNGEERAKGNILERFSAQQFPDLHSELNLSSLELGDSALYFCASSVDGSYTGELFFGEGSRLTVL.

This clone showed up just once. The rearrangement joins TRBV7-9 to TRBJ1-1; possibly TRBD1 for D (6 bases). The ends were cut back, 9 bases at V and 1 base at J, with 21 bases in the middle. The CDR3 has 16 amino acids. Germline assignment: CDR1 SEHNR and CDR2 FQNEAQ (reference sequence). The CDR3 region has the DNA TGTGCCAGTACAGACCCCGCCCAGGGGAAGAACACTGAAGCTTTCTTT. It yields the protein CASTDPAQGKNTEAFF.

The chain employs TRBV4-1 and TRBJ2-3; 7 nucleotides match TRBD2. This CDR3 spans 13 amino acids. V lost 3 bases to trimming and J lost 4 bases; unmatched junction nucleotides: 1. Germline CDR1 MGHRA, CDR2 YSYEKL. The DNA of the CDR3 is TGCGCCAGCAGCCAGCGGGAGTCAGATACGCAGTATTTT. This translates into CASSQRESDTQYF.

V is TRBV2 and J is TRBJ1-1, with a weak D call TRBD1 (5 bases). Germline V gene lookup returns CDR1 SNHLY and CDR2 FYNNEI. CDR3 length: 13 residues. Trimming took off 2 bases at V and 3 bases at J, with 7 bases between the two ends. The CDR3: CASSEQGDTEAFF. CDR3 DNA: TGTGCCAGCAGTGAACAGGGCGACACTGAAGCTTTCTTT. The complete variable domain, with remaining parts taken from reference TRBV2 and TRBJ1-1, reads EPEVTQTPSHQVTQMGQEVILRCVPISNHLYFYWYRQILGQKVEFLVSFYNNEISEKSEIFDDQFSVERPDGSNFTLKIRSTKLEDSAMYFCASSEQGDTEAFFGQGTRLTVV.

The chain uses TRBV6-5 and TRBJ1-2; weak D call: TRBD1 (6 bases). Germline V gives CDR1 MNHEY, CDR2 SVGAGI. CDR3 length: 16 residues. The ends were cut back, 0 bases at V and 2 bases at J, with 13 bases in the middle. The chain's CDR3 is CASSYSTDSPNYGYTF. The CDR3 DNA sequence: TGTGCCAGCAGTTACTCAACGGACAGTCCGAACTATGGCTACACCTTC.

This clone turned up a few times. The chain has TRBV4-1 and TRBJ2-7; TRBD1 agrees at 7 bases. Germline V gives CDR1 MGHRA, CDR2 YSYEKL. The CDR3 totals 14 residues. The trim removed 4 bases at V and 2 bases at J, leaving 5 bases unmatched. The CDR3 DNA sequence: TGCGCCAGCAGCCGAACCGGGACAGCCTACGAGCAGTACTTC. Its translation is CASSRTGTAYEQYF.

The chain is built from TRBV7-9 and TRBJ1-2; D is possibly TRBD1 (5 bases). The CDR3 sequence is 16 residues long. V was pared by 5 bases and J by 1 base, with 17 bases between. Germline-derived CDR1 and CDR2 are SEHNR and FQNEAQ (reference sequence). The CDR3 region has the DNA TGTGCCAGCAGCCGGAGCGGGGACGGCGTTAACTATGGCTACACCTTC. It yields the protein CASSRSGDGVNYGYTF.

A note on this clone: Given a much more abundant clone one base away, this may be a read error. The sample holds other DNA sequences that translate to the same CDR3. V is TRBV11-2 and J is TRBJ1-2; D might be TRBD1 (5 bases). This CDR3 spans 13 amino acids. V lost 1 base and J 4 bases, leaving 7 bases between the germline ends. In germline, CDR1 is SGHAT, CDR2 FQNNGV. The DNA for the CDR3 is TGTGCCAGCAGCTTAGGGCAGGGCTATGGCTACACCTTC. This codes for CASSLGQGYGYTF.

CDR3 loop: CASSQEADQPQHF. In DNA, the CDR3 is TGTGCCAGCAGCCAAGAAGCGGATCAGCCCCAGCATTTT. V usage is TRBV14 and J usage is TRBJ1-5; D uncertain. Germline V gene sequence: CDR1 SGHDN, CDR2 FVKESK. Trimming removed 0 bases from V and 5 bases from J, with 5 bases in between. This CDR3 has 13 amino acids.

This chain joins TRBV5-1 and TRBJ2-3, with 8 bases aligning to TRBD2. The trim removed 2 bases at V and 4 bases at J, leaving 6 bases unmatched. The CDR3 extends over 15 amino acids. The germline CDR1 and CDR2 sequences are SGHRS and YFSETQ. The CDR3 reads CASSFGLAKADTQYF. The CDR3 DNA reads TGCGCCAGCAGCTTCGGACTAGCTAAGGCAGATACGCAGTATTTT.

The sample holds one count of this clone. The V gene is TRBV6-5, the J gene TRBJ1-2; D might be TRBD1 (5 bases). V was clipped by 6 bases and J by 3 bases, with 17 bases between them. This CDR3 has 15 residues. The germline V gene encodes CDR1 MNHEY and CDR2 SVGAGI. In DNA, the CDR3 is TGTGCCAGCAGGGACGCGACGACAGACTACTATGGCTACACCTTC. It is translated as CASRDATTDYYGYTF.

The chain couples TRBV6-8 to TRBJ2-7; TRBD2 agrees at 9 bases. V trimming: 5 bases; J trimming: 2 bases; junction bases outside the gene matches: 7. In germline, CDR1 is MNHGY, CDR2 SAAAGT. The CDR3 length is 15 residues. The CDR3 DNA sequence: TGTGCCAGCAGTCCCACTAGCGGGTTGACCTACGAGCAGTACTTC. It encodes CASSPTSGLTYEQYF.

V is TRBV28 and J is TRBJ1-2, with 7 bases lining up with TRBD1. Per the germline V gene, CDR1 is MDHEN and CDR2 is SYDVKM. This CDR3 comprises 14 residues. V gave up 6 bases and J gave up 4 bases; unmatched junction bases: 8. CDR3 region: CASRNSDRTYGYTF. Written as DNA, the CDR3 is TGTGCCAGCAGGAACTCGGACAGGACCTATGGCTACACCTTC.

The V and J genes are TRBV6-5 and TRBJ1-2; D remains unclear. This CDR3 has 15 residues. V lost 7 bases, J lost 0 bases, and 15 bases lay in between. Germline V gene sequence: CDR1 MNHEY, CDR2 SVGAGI. The CDR3 here is CASNPIPGTNYGYTF. CDR3 coding DNA: TGTGCCAGCAATCCCATTCCCGGTACTAACTATGGCTACACCTTC.

In nucleotides, the CDR3 is TGTGCCATCAGTGAGTTCGGGCCGGGAGGCAATCAGCCCCAGCATTTT. It codes for CAISEFGPGGNQPQHF. This chain connects TRBV10-3 to TRBJ1-5; D is ambiguous. Between the trimmed V and J ends, which lost 1 base and 2 bases, there was a span of 12 bases. CDR3 length: 16 residues. Per germline, CDR1 ENHRY and CDR2 SYGVKD.

The rearrangement joins TRBV14 to TRBJ1-1, with D uncertain. With 1 base removed from V and 1 base from J, the gap between germline ends came to 10 bases. The germline gives CDR1 SGHDN, CDR2 FVKESK. The CDR3 runs 15 residues. CDR3 DNA: TGTGCCAGCAGCCAAGTCTCCGGTCCGAACACTGAAGCTTTCTTT. Amino acids: CASSQVSGPNTEAFF.

The chain joins TRBV28 to TRBJ2-1; perhaps TRBD2 as D (6 bases). This CDR3 contains 17 residues. Trimming cost V 6 bases and J 0 bases, with 18 bases left between them. CDR1 and CDR2 from the germline V gene are MDHEN and SYDVKM. The CDR3 coding sequence is TGTGCCAGCAGCTGGGGCTTCAGGGACTCCTCCTACAATGAGCAGTTCTTC. Protein sequence: CASSWGFRDSSYNEQFF.

This chain's CDR3 is CASSPLRYEQYF. The DNA of the CDR3 is TGTGCCAGCAGCCCCCTGAGGTACGAGCAGTACTTC. This chain connects TRBV7-9 to TRBJ2-5; D remains ambiguous. The DNA end favors TRBJ2-7, so the J call may be wrong. Germline CDR1 SEHNR, CDR2 FQNEAQ (reference sequence). CDR3 length equals 12 residues.

V gene TRBV19 combines with J gene TRBJ1-2, with 7 bases aligning to TRBD1. This CDR3 has 15 amino acids. The germline CDR1 and CDR2 sequences are LNHDA and SQIVND (reference sequence). V dropped 7 bases and J dropped 0; count of bases not matched to a gene: 8. The CDR3 DNA reads TGTGCCAGTACCAGGAGGACAGGCGCTAACTATGGCTACACCTTC. Residues: CASTRRTGANYGYTF.

The gene calls are TRBV7-9 and TRBJ2-2; weak D call: TRBD1 (5 bases). Germline V gene sequence: CDR1 SEHNR, CDR2 FQNEAQ (reference sequence). Trimming took off 5 bases at V and 5 bases at J, with 15 bases between the two ends. This CDR3 spans 15 amino acids. This CDR3 reads CASSPDSPITGELFF. Here the CDR3 DNA reads TGTGCCAGCAGCCCCGACAGTCCAATAACCGGGGAGCTGTTTTTT.

In nucleotides, the CDR3 is TGTGCCAGCAGTTATGAGGGGGTCCTCCTGTTTTTT. Amino acids: CASSYEGVLLFF. The chain employs TRBV6-6 and TRBJ1-4; D is possibly TRBD1 (6 bases). Trimming took off 3 bases at V and 14 bases at J, with 13 bases between the two ends. Per the germline V gene, CDR1 is MNHNY and CDR2 is SVGAGI (reference sequence). The CDR3 runs 12 residues.

Only one count was recorded for this clone. This chain uses TRBV5-1 with TRBJ1-2; maybe TRBD1 (6 bases). Germline assignment: CDR1 SGHRS and CDR2 YFSETQ. There are 15 residues in the CDR3. The V and J ends lost 2 bases and 3 bases respectively, with 14 bases between them. CDR3: CASSFGGGSHYGYTF. The CDR3 region has the DNA TGCGCCAGCAGCTTTGGGGGCGGTAGTCACTATGGCTACACCTTC.

This sequence joins TRBV4-2 and TRBJ2-2; D might be TRBD1 (5 bases). Germline V lookup: CDR1 LGHNA, CDR2 YNFKEQ. V shed 4 bases and J shed 1 base, with 10 bases lying between them. The CDR3 is made up of 15 amino acids. CDR3 protein: CASSLNTGNTGELFF. The CDR3 DNA follows: TGTGCCAGCAGCCTCAATACAGGGAACACCGGGGAGCTGTTTTTT.

V gene TRBV19 combines with J gene TRBJ1-1; unclear D gene. V was trimmed by 3 bases and J by 6 bases, leaving 8 bases between them. This CDR3 has 12 residues. Germline V CDR1 and CDR2: LNHDA, SQIVND (reference sequence). The CDR3 DNA sequence: TGTGCCAGTAGTATTAGTTTCGCTGAAGCTTTCTTT. Translating it yields CASSISFAEAFF.

V and J are TRBV6-1 and TRBJ1-6; tentative D call: TRBD1 (6 bases). CDR3 length: 15 amino acids. Germline V gene data show CDR1 as MNHNS and CDR2 as SASEGT. Between the trimmed V and J ends, which lost 5 bases and 8 bases, there was a span of 16 bases. The CDR3 nucleotides are TGTGCCAGCAGTCCCGGGGGAGGGGGGCATTCACCCCTCCACTTT. Protein: CASSPGGGGHSPLHF.

CDR3 region: CASSEAGNQPQHF. Written as DNA, the CDR3 is TGTGCCAGCAGTGAGGCGGGAAATCAGCCCCAGCATTTT. The J gene is TRBJ1-5, the V gene TRBV6-1; D unclear. The CDR3 spans 13 residues. Germline V CDR1 and CDR2: MNHNS, SASEGT. Between the trimmed V and J ends, which lost 3 bases and 4 bases, there was a span of 7 bases.

This chain links TRBV5-1 with TRBJ1-2; TRBD1 aligns across 8 bases. Trimming took 2 bases from V and 9 from J; bases not matched to a gene: 6. This CDR3 has 13 amino acids. The germline V gene has CDR1 SGHRS and CDR2 YFSETQ. In DNA form, the CDR3 reads TGCGCCAGCAGCTTCGGACAGGGAAGAAGCTACACCTTC. It codes for CASSFGQGRSYTF.

J is TRBJ2-7 and V is TRBV6-1, with TRBD1 identical over 7 bases. The CDR3 loop spans 16 amino acids. Germline values: CDR1 MNHNS, CDR2 SASEGT. V shed 0 bases, J shed 2 bases, and the junction held 7 bases outside the gene matches. In DNA form, the CDR3 reads TGTGCCAGCAGTGAAGCGGGACAGACTCCCGCCTACGAGCAGTACTTC. Translation gives CASSEAGQTPAYEQYF.